This T cell receptor (beta chain) was sequenced in a study of cytotoxic CD8 clonotypes in ibrutinib-treated CLL. Germline assignment: CDR1 SGHTA and CDR2 FQGNSA. The V end lost 5 bases, the J end lost 5 bases, and 15 bases lay between the germline ends. The CDR3 is 14 amino acids. General study results and limits: Measured clonality at baseline was greater than in age-matched healthy donors and tracked with circulating CD8+ T-cell counts. Public clonotypes were rare and shrank or held steady on treatment. Clonality climbed at ibrutinib response, then dropped toward baseline at progression.

Sequencing was designed to attain a depth spanning 1 in 200,000 to 1 in 1 million T cells. Here immunoSEQ multiplex PCR was the method, and the copy in TCRdb shows in-frame clones only, minus some. This sample yields about 89,000 clones, of which 70% to 80% are seen a single time; around 30% belongs to the top ten. About this clone itself: Its antigen is unidentified.

The clonotype comes from a human donor with chronic lymphocytic leukemia. The source material was PBMCs, sampled after 12 months of ibrutinib treatment. The rearrangement joins TRBV7-2 to TRBJ2-5; the D gene could be TRBD1 or TRBD2 (6 bases each). The DNA of the CDR3 is TGTGCCAGCAGCCCGGCCGGGGGCCCGGAGACCCAGTACTTC. It encodes CASSPAGGPETQYF.